This is a list of T cell receptor beta chains from one sample in a study of cytomegalovirus exposure and HLA in healthy donors. Sequenced by immunoSEQ multiplex PCR; TCRdb stores in-frame clones only, minus some. This sample carries some 100,000 clones, 86% of them seen once, and the ten largest clones take 4.9%. Material for sequencing was PBMCs. The receptors here all came from a man aged 18 to 29 in good health and CMV-seronegative. Each CDR3 is given with its conserved first and last residue. The order of the fields is J gene, CDR3 length, V gene, clone size, D gene, CDR3 protein, CDR3 DNA. The D gene is left open where the match is weak. A row's size may be missing; if present it is once, few, many or a size class.

J gene: TRBJ2-7; CDR3 length: 15; V gene: TRBV2; clone size: .; D gene: TRBD1; CDR3 protein: CASSNTRTGGGEQYF; CDR3 DNA: TGTGCCAGCAGCAATACTAGGACAGGGGGCGGCGAGCAGTACTTC
J gene: TRBJ2-1; CDR3 length: 15; V gene: TRBV9; clone size: few; D gene: TRBD2; CDR3 protein: CASSDSGGGNNEQFF; CDR3 DNA: TGTGCCAGCAGCGACAGCGGGGGGGGAAACAATGAGCAGTTCTTC
J gene: TRBJ1-1; CDR3 length: 16; V gene: TRBV27; clone size: .; D gene: TRBD1; CDR3 protein: CASSRRLGQGDTEAFF; CDR3 DNA: TGTGCCAGCAGTCGCCGATTGGGACAGGGCGACACTGAAGCTTTCTTT
J gene: TRBJ2-5; CDR3 length: 14; V gene: TRBV19; clone size: .; D gene: TRBD1; CDR3 protein: CASSTRDRQETQYF; CDR3 DNA: TGTGCCAGTAGTACCCGGGACAGACAAGAGACCCAGTACTTC
J gene: TRBJ2-2; CDR3 length: 15; V gene: TRBV19; clone size: .; D gene: .; CDR3 protein: CASIQTGSPTGELFF; CDR3 DNA: TGTGCCAGTATCCAGACAGGTTCGCCAACCGGGGAGCTGTTTTTT
J gene: TRBJ2-1; CDR3 length: 14; V gene: TRBV29-1; clone size: .; D gene: .; CDR3 protein: CSVESASSYNEQFF; CDR3 DNA: TGCAGCGTTGAATCTGCGAGCTCCTACAATGAGCAGTTCTTC
J gene: TRBJ2-5; CDR3 length: 17; V gene: TRBV7-8; clone size: once; D gene: TRBD2; CDR3 protein: CASSLGGGLDSQETQYF; CDR3 DNA: TGTGCCAGCAGCTTAGGGGGGGGACTCGACTCGCAAGAGACCCAGTACTTC
J gene: TRBJ2-4; CDR3 length: 15; V gene: TRBV7-2; clone size: .; D gene: .; CDR3 protein: CASSPSQGAKNIQYF; CDR3 DNA: TGTGCCAGCAGCCCGTCGCAGGGGGCCAAAAACATTCAGTACTTC
J gene: TRBJ2-7; CDR3 length: 14; V gene: TRBV5-1; clone size: .; D gene: TRBD1; CDR3 protein: CASSLDRGPYEQYF; CDR3 DNA: TGCGCCAGCAGCTTGGACAGGGGGCCCTACGAGCAGTACTTC
J gene: TRBJ2-7; CDR3 length: 14; V gene: TRBV11-2; clone size: few; D gene: TRBD1; CDR3 protein: CASSLETGGYEQYF; CDR3 DNA: TGTGCCAGCAGCTTAGAGACAGGGGGGTACGAGCAGTACTTC
J gene: TRBJ1-2; CDR3 length: 14; V gene: TRBV14; clone size: few; D gene: .; CDR3 protein: CASSQGGGRYGYTF; CDR3 DNA: TGTGCCAGCAGCCAAGGGGGGGGACGGTATGGCTACACCTTC
J gene: TRBJ2-7; CDR3 length: 14; V gene: TRBV6-5; clone size: .; D gene: .; CDR3 protein: CASSSGRGSYEQYF; CDR3 DNA: TGTGCCAGCAGTTCCGGCCGGGGATCCTACGAGCAGTACTTC
J gene: TRBJ2-5; CDR3 length: 18; V gene: TRBV29-1; clone size: .; D gene: TRBD2; CDR3 protein: CSVVGSVGRHAGSVTQYF; CDR3 DNA: TGCAGCGTTGTTGGAAGTGTCGGGAGGCACGCCGGATCGGTGACCCAGTACTTC
J gene: TRBJ1-1; CDR3 length: 14; V gene: TRBV5-1; clone size: .; D gene: .; CDR3 protein: CASSLVGENTEAFF; CDR3 DNA: TGCGCCAGCAGCCTCGTTGGAGAGAACACTGAAGCTTTCTTT
J gene: TRBJ2-3; CDR3 length: 13; V gene: TRBV5-4; clone size: .; D gene: .; CDR3 protein: CASRQGQGDTQYF; CDR3 DNA: TGTGCCAGCCGTCAGGGGCAGGGAGATACGCAGTATTTT
J gene: TRBJ2-7; CDR3 length: 15; V gene: TRBV11-2; clone size: few; D gene: TRBD2; CDR3 protein: CASRPRTSGSYEQYF; CDR3 DNA: TGTGCCAGCAGACCCCGGACTAGCGGGAGCTACGAGCAGTACTTC
J gene: TRBJ2-2; CDR3 length: 15; V gene: TRBV5-1; clone size: .; D gene: TRBD1; CDR3 protein: CASSRGTGDVGELFF; CDR3 DNA: TGCGCCAGCAGTCGGGGGACAGGGGATGTCGGGGAGCTGTTTTTT
J gene: TRBJ2-3; CDR3 length: 16; V gene: TRBV7-6; clone size: .; D gene: TRBD2; CDR3 protein: CASSLVAGGSTDTQYF; CDR3 DNA: TGTGCCAGCAGCTTAGTAGCGGGGGGGAGCACAGATACGCAGTATTTT
J gene: TRBJ2-7; CDR3 length: 17; V gene: TRBV18; clone size: .; D gene: TRBD2; CDR3 protein: CASSPPGALAGYYEQYF; CDR3 DNA: TGTGCCAGCTCACCACCTGGAGCCCTAGCGGGCTACTACGAGCAGTACTTC
J gene: TRBJ2-1; CDR3 length: 20; V gene: TRBV28; clone size: .; D gene: TRBD1; CDR3 protein: CASSLWRGVGTASSYNEQFF; CDR3 DNA: TGTGCCAGCAGTTTATGGAGAGGAGTGGGGACAGCGAGCTCCTACAATGAGCAGTTCTTC
J gene: TRBJ2-7; CDR3 length: 11; V gene: TRBV12-5; clone size: .; D gene: .; CDR3 protein: CASGPGDSSYF; CDR3 DNA: TGTGCTAGTGGTCCGGGGGACAGCTCGTACTTC
J gene: TRBJ2-7; CDR3 length: 12; V gene: TRBV7-9; clone size: once; D gene: .; CDR3 protein: CASTRTVREQYF; CDR3 DNA: TGTGCCAGCACCAGGACAGTTCGAGAGCAGTACTTC
J gene: TRBJ1-5; CDR3 length: 13; V gene: TRBV2; clone size: .; D gene: .; CDR3 protein: CASIRELNQPQHF; CDR3 DNA: TGTGCCAGCATTAGGGAGTTAAATCAGCCCCAGCATTTT
J gene: TRBJ2-7; CDR3 length: 14; V gene: TRBV6-1; clone size: .; D gene: TRBD2; CDR3 protein: CASSVGTTTSGQYF; CDR3 DNA: TGTGCCAGCAGTGTTGGGACTACTACTAGCGGGCAGTACTTC
J gene: TRBJ1-3; CDR3 length: 15; V gene: TRBV11-3; clone size: .; D gene: TRBD1; CDR3 protein: CASSPGQGPGNTIYF; CDR3 DNA: TGTGCCAGCAGCCCCGGACAGGGGCCTGGAAACACCATATATTTT
J gene: TRBJ2-2; CDR3 length: 15; V gene: TRBV5-1; clone size: .; D gene: TRBD2; CDR3 protein: CASSLVREATGELFF; CDR3 DNA: TGCGCCAGCAGCTTGGTCCGGGAGGCGACCGGGGAGCTGTTTTTT
J gene: TRBJ2-3; CDR3 length: 17; V gene: TRBV1; clone size: .; D gene: .; CDR3 protein: CTSSQDAAGGSTDTQYF; CDR3 DNA: TGCACCAGCAGCCAAGACGCAGCGGGAGGGTCCACAGATACGCAGTATTTT
J gene: TRBJ2-1; CDR3 length: 14; V gene: TRBV15; clone size: .; D gene: TRBD1; CDR3 protein: CATGGQGDLDEQFF; CDR3 DNA: TGTGCCACCGGGGGACAGGGTGATTTGGATGAGCAGTTCTTC
J gene: TRBJ2-6; CDR3 length: 17; V gene: TRBV27; clone size: .; D gene: TRBD1; CDR3 protein: CASRPGQGAPGANVLTF; CDR3 DNA: TGTGCCAGCAGGCCGGGACAGGGGGCGCCCGGGGCCAACGTCCTGACTTTC
J gene: TRBJ1-6; CDR3 length: 16; V gene: TRBV5-6; clone size: .; D gene: .; CDR3 protein: CASSLFQGSANSPLHF; CDR3 DNA: TGTGCCAGCAGCTTGTTCCAGGGGAGTGCAAATTCACCCCTCCACTTT
J gene: TRBJ1-1; CDR3 length: 15; V gene: TRBV6-5; clone size: once; D gene: .; CDR3 protein: CASSRGASRDTEAFF; CDR3 DNA: TGTGCCAGCAGCAGGGGAGCGTCCAGGGACACTGAAGCTTTCTTT
J gene: TRBJ2-7; CDR3 length: 15; V gene: TRBV27; clone size: .; D gene: .; CDR3 protein: CASRGGADPDYEQYF; CDR3 DNA: TGTGCCAGCAGAGGGGGGGCCGACCCGGACTACGAGCAGTACTTC
J gene: TRBJ2-3; CDR3 length: 12; V gene: TRBV5-4; clone size: .; D gene: .; CDR3 protein: CASSPYTDTQYF; CDR3 DNA: TGTGCCAGCAGCCCGTACACAGATACGCAGTATTTT